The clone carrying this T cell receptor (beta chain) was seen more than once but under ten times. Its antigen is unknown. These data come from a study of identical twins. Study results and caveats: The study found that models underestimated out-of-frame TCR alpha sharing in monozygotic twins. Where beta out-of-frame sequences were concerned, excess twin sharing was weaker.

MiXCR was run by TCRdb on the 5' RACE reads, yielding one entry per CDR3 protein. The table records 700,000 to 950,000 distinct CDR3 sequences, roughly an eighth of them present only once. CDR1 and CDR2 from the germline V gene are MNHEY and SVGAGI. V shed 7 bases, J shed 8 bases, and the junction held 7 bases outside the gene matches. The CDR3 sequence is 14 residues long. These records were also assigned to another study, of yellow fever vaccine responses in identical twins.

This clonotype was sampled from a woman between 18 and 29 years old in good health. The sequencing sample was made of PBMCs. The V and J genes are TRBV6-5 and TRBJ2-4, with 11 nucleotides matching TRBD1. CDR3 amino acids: CASNSGQGVDIQYF. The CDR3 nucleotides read TGTGCCAGCAATTCGGGACAGGGGGTGGACATTCAGTACTTC.